Presented here are 15 T cell receptor beta chains from one specimen sequenced in a study of OX40 agonist ivuxolimab in advanced cancers. The library relied on the immunoSEQ multiplex PCR assay. TCRdb took over this immuneACCESS table, retaining in-frame rearrangements with V and J assigned. Such tables are incomplete; in checked studies, under half of the missing clones stem from an unresolved V gene, and the remainder is unexplained. The sample has 60,000 or so clones on record, roughly 84% of them singletons. The top ten constitute around 2.1% of the sample. The material sequenced was CD4+ or CD8+ T cells sorted from blood, taken in a trial of the OX40 agonist ivuxolimab. The receptors shown here come from an adult with an advanced solid tumor such as melanoma, head and neck, liver or kidney cancer.

The J gene is TRBJ1-5, the V gene TRBV6-5; D unresolved. The CDR3 consists of 16 residues. CDR1 is MNHEY and CDR2 is SVGAGI in the germline V gene. V dropped 0 bases and J dropped 5 bases, with 14 bases sitting between them. DNA of the CDR3: TGTGCCAGCAGTTACTCCATCCCGGGTCTCCATCAGCCCCAGCATTTT. Protein product: CASSYSIPGLHQPQHF.

The chain uses TRBV2 and TRBJ1-6, with a tentative D call TRBD1 (5 bases). The ends were cut back, 4 bases at V and 8 bases at J, with 9 bases in the middle. The CDR3 is 13 amino acids. Germline V gene data show CDR1 as SNHLY and CDR2 as FYNNEI. In DNA form, the CDR3 reads TGTGCCAGCAGTGCAGAGGGGTATTCACCCCTCCACTTT. This gives the protein CASSAEGYSPLHF.

The chain uses TRBV28 and TRBJ1-5; D gene uncertain. This CDR3 has 15 amino acids. Trimming left V 7 bases short and J 0 bases short, with 13 bases between. Germline values: CDR1 MDHEN, CDR2 SYDVKM. The CDR3 coding sequence is TGTGCCAGCACATCGGGCTGGGATAGCAATCAGCCCCAGCATTTT. Its protein is CASTSGWDSNQPQHF.

As to this clone: One junction end disagrees with the germline gene, perhaps due to a read error. V usage is TRBV5-6 and J usage is TRBJ2-3; perhaps D is TRBD1 or TRBD2 (5 bases each). The CDR3 sequence is 16 residues long. The germline V gene has CDR1 SGHDT and CDR2 YYEEEE. Here the CDR3 DNA reads TGTGCCAGCAGCACCCCGATGAGGGGCAGCAAAGATACGCAGTATTTT. As protein: CASSTPMRGSKDTQYF.

The V gene is TRBV18, the J gene TRBJ2-1, with TRBD1 as a possible D gene (5 bases). CDR1 KGHSH and CDR2 LQKENI come from the germline V gene. V lost 1 base and J 7 bases, leaving 14 bases between the germline ends. CDR3 size: 15 residues. The CDR3 DNA follows: TGTGCCAGCTCACCACTAGGGGAACGTTTGAATGAGCAGTTCTTC. Translated, it gives CASSPLGERLNEQFF.

V usage is TRBV1 and J usage is TRBJ2-5; the table's D call TRBD2 went unverified against the DNA. TRBV1 is deemed a pseudogene. The CDR3 spans 16 residues. The CDR3 region has the DNA TGCACCAGCAGCCAGCCCAGCGGGGGGGGGCAAGAGACCCAGTACTTC. Protein sequence: CTSSQPSGGGQETQYF.

V is TRBV10-3 and J is TRBJ1-2; weak D call: TRBD1 (5 bases). The V and J ends lost 3 bases and 6 bases respectively, with 11 bases between them. CDR3 length: 13 amino acids. CDR1 ENHRY and CDR2 SYGVKD come from the germline V gene. The CDR3 nucleotides are TGTGCCATCAGTGACAGGGTAATGGATGGCTACACCTTC. Protein: CAISDRVMDGYTF.

The gene calls are TRBV5-1 and TRBJ1-5, with D perhaps matching TRBD1 (5 bases). The CDR3 has 15 amino acids. V shed 4 bases and J shed 0 bases, with 11 bases lying between them. The germline CDR1 and CDR2 sequences are SGHRS and YFSETQ. The CDR3 here is CASSRDGYSNQPQHF. The CDR3 region has the DNA TGCGCCAGCAGCCGGGACGGTTATAGCAATCAGCCCCAGCATTTT.

The chain carries TRBV5-1 and TRBJ2-5; TRBD1 aligns across 9 bases. The trim removed 7 bases at V and 5 bases at J, leaving 3 bases unmatched. The germline CDR1 and CDR2 sequences are SGHRS and YFSETQ. This CDR3 is 12 amino acids long. The CDR3 loop is CASGQGRETQYF. In DNA, the CDR3 is TGCGCCAGCGGACAGGGGCGGGAGACCCAGTACTTC.

The chain couples TRBV19 to TRBJ2-5; 7 bases align to TRBD1. The CDR3 is 13 residues long. V gave up 4 bases and J gave up 2 bases; unmatched junction bases: 1. CDR1 is LNHDA, CDR2 SQIVND, per germline (reference sequence). The CDR3 is CASSRGQQETQYF. CDR3 coding DNA: TGTGCCAGTAGTAGGGGACAGCAAGAGACCCAGTACTTC.

The rearrangement links TRBV5-1 to TRBJ2-2; either TRBD1 or TRBD2 may supply D (5 bases each). Deletions cut 5 bases from V and 6 bases from J, with 14 bases between. This CDR3 contains 14 residues. Germline values: CDR1 SGHRS, CDR2 YFSETQ. The CDR3 DNA reads TGCGCCAGCAGTCATGTAATGGGGGCCGGGGAGCTGTTTTTT. Its translation: CASSHVMGAGELFF.

The chain links TRBV7-2 to TRBJ1-2; 10 bases are shared with TRBD1. The CDR3 is made up of 13 amino acids. CDR1 is SGHTA and CDR2 is FQGNSA in the germline V gene. V lost 5 bases, J lost 8 bases, and 5 bases stayed unmatched. DNA of the CDR3: TGTGCCAGCAGCGACAGGGGGCGGGTAGGCTACACCTTC. Translated: CASSDRGRVGYTF.

DNA of the CDR3: TGTGCCAGCAGCCCCCTCGAGGGTGAGCAGTTCTTC. This codes for CASSPLEGEQFF. The chain recombines TRBV28 with TRBJ2-1; D is perhaps TRBD2 (5 bases). The CDR3 spans 12 residues. CDR1 MDHEN and CDR2 SYDVKM come from the germline V gene. The germline V and J ends were trimmed by 6 bases and 9 bases, with 12 bases remaining between them.

The chain links TRBV4-2 to TRBJ1-3, with 8 bases fitting TRBD1. The length of the CDR3 is 18 residues. Per the germline V gene, CDR1 is LGHNA and CDR2 is YNFKEQ. V lost 2 bases to trimming and J lost 0 bases; unmatched junction nucleotides: 9. The CDR3, as DNA: TGTGCCAGCAGCCAACAATTCCGACAGGGGTCCTCTGGAAACACCATATATTTT. It yields the protein CASSQQFRQGSSGNTIYF.

The chain is built from TRBV10-3 and TRBJ2-7; 10 nucleotides align to TRBD1. Germline V lookup: CDR1 ENHRY, CDR2 SYGVKD. V lost 3 bases to trimming and J lost 5 bases; unmatched junction nucleotides: 7. The CDR3 loop spans 15 amino acids. CDR3 coding DNA: TGTGCCATCAGTGACAGACAGGGGGCGTCCCACGAGCAGTACTTC. This translates into CAISDRQGASHEQYF.